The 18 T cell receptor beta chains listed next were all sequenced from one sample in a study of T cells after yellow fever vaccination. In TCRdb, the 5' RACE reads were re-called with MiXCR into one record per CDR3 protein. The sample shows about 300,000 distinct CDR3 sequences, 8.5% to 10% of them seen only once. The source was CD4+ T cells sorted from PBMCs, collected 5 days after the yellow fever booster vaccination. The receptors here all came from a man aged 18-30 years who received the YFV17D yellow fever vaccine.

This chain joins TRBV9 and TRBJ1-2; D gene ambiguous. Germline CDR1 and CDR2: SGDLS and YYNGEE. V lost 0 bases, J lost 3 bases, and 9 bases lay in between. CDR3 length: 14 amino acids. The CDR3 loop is CASSVGRGYYGYTF. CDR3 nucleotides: TGTGCCAGCAGCGTAGGGCGGGGATACTATGGCTACACCTTC. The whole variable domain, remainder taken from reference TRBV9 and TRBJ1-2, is DSGVTQTPKHLITATGQRVTLRCSPRSGDLSVYWYQQSLDQGLQFLIQYYNGEERAKGNILERFSAQQFPDLHSELNLSSLELGDSALYFCASSVGRGYYGYTFGSGTRLTVV.

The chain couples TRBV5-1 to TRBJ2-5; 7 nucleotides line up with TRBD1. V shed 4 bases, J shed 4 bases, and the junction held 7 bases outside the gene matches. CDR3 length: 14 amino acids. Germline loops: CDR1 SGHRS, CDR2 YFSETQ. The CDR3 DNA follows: TGCGCCAGCAGCAACAGGGCAGGGGGAGAGACCCAGTACTTC. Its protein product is CASSNRAGGETQYF.

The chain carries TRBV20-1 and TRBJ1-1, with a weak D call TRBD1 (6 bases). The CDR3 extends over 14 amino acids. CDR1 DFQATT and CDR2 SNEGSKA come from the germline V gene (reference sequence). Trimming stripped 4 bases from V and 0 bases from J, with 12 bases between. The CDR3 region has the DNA TGCAGTGCTAAACAGGGACCCATGAACACTGAAGCTTTCTTT. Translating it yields CSAKQGPMNTEAFF.

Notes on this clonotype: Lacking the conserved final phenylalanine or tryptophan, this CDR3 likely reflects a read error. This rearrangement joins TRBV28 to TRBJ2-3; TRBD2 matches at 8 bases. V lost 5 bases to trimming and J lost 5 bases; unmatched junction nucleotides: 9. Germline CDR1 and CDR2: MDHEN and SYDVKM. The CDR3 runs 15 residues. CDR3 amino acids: CASSTGGEGKDTQYS. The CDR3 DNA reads TGTGCCAGCAGTACCGGGGGGGAAGGGAAAGATACGCAGTATTCT.

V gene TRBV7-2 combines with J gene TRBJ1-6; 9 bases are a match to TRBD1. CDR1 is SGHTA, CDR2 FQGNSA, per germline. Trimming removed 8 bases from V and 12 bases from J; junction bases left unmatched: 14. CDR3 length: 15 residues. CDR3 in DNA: TGTGCCAGCGGCACGACAGGGGGTAGTGAAAAACCCCTCCACTTT. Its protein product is CASGTTGGSEKPLHF.

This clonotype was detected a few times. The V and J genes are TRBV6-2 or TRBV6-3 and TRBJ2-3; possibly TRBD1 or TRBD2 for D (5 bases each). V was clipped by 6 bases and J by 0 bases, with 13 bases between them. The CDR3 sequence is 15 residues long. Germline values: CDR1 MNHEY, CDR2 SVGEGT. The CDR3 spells CASSLRDRSTDTQYF. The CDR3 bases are TGTGCCAGCAGCTTACGGGACCGTAGCACAGATACGCAGTATTTT.

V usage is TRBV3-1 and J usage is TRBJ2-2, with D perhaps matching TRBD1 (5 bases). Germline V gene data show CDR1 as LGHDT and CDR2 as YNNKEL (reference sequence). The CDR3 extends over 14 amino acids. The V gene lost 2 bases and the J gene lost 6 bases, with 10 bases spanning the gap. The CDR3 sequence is CASSQPLGPGELFF. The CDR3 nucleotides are TGTGCCAGCAGCCAACCCTTGGGGCCCGGGGAGCTGTTTTTT.

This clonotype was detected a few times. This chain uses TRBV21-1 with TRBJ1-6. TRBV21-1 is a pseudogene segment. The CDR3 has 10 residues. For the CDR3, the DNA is TGTGCCAGGGCGGGCTCACCCCTCCACTTT. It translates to CARAGSPLHF.

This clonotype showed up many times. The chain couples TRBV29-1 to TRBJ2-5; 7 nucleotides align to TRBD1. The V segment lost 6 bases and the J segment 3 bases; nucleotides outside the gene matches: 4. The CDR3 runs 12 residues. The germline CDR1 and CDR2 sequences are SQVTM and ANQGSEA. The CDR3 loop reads CSVTGAEETQYF. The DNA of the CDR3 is TGCAGCGTCACAGGGGCGGAAGAGACCCAGTACTTC.

CDR3 DNA: TGTGCCAGCACTGGGGTCTGGCCTGGGGCCAACGTCCTGACTTTC. Protein sequence: CASTGVWPGANVLTF. The chain links TRBV3-1 to TRBJ2-6, with D unclear. Per germline, CDR1 LGHDT and CDR2 YNNKEL (reference sequence). The germline V and J ends were trimmed by 7 bases and 2 bases, with 12 bases remaining between them. The CDR3 extends over 15 amino acids.

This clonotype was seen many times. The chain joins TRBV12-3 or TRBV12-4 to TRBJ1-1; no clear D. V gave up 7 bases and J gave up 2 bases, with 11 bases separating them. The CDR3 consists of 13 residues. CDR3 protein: CASKGIENTEAFF. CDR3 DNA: TGTGCCAGCAAGGGAATAGAAAACACTGAAGCTTTCTTT.

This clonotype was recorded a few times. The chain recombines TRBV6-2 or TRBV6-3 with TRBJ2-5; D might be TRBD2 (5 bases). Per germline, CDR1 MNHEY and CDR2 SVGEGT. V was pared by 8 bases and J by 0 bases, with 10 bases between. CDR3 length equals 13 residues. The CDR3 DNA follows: TGTGCCAGCCGTGAGAGGGACCAAGAGACCCAGTACTTC. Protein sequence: CASRERDQETQYF.

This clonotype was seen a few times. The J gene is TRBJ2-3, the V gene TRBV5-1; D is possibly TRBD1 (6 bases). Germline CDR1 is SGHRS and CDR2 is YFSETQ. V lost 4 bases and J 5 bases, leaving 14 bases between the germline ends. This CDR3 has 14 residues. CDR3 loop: CASSPTQGRDTQYF. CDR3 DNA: TGCGCCAGCAGCCCTACCCAGGGGAGAGATACGCAGTATTTT.

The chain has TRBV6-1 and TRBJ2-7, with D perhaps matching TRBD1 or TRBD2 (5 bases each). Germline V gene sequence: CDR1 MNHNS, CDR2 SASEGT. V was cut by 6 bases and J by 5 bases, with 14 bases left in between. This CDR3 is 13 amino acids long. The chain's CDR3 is CASRGDGVNEQYV. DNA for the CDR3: TGTGCCAGCAGGGGGGACGGGGTGAACGAGCAGTACGTC.

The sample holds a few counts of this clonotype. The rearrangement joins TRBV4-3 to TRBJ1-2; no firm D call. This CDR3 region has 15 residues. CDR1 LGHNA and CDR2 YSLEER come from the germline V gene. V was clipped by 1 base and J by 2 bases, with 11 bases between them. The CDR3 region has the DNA TGCGCCAGCAGCCAAGTGAAGGACTCAAACTATGGCTACACCTTC. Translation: CASSQVKDSNYGYTF.

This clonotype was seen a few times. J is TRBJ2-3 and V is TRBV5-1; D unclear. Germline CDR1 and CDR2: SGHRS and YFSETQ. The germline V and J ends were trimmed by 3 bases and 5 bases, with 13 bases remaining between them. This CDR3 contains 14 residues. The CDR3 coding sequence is TGCGCCAGCAGCTACGGGCCCTCCCAAGATACGCAGTATTTT. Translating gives CASSYGPSQDTQYF. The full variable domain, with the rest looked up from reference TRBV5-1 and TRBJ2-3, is KAGVTQTPRYLIKTRGQQVTLSCSPISGHRSVSWYQQTPGQGLQFLFEYFSETQRNKGNFPGRFSGRQFSNSRSEMNVSTLELGDSALYLCASSYGPSQDTQYFGPGTRLTVL.

The CDR3 loop is CASSAGTGGAELFF. The CDR3 DNA sequence: TGTGCCAGCAGTGCCGGGACAGGGGGCGCGGAGCTGTTTTTT. This chain uses TRBV12-3 or TRBV12-4 with TRBJ2-2; 12 nucleotides align to TRBD1. The V segment lost 5 bases and the J segment 10 bases; nucleotides outside the gene matches: 5. The CDR3 loop spans 14 amino acids.

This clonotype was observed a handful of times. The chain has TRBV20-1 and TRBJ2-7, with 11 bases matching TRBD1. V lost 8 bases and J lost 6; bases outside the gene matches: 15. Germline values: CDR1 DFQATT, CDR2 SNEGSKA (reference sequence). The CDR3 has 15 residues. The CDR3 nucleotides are TGCAGTTTAACTCGACCGGACAGGGGGCGAGGCGAGCAGTACTTC. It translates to CSLTRPDRGRGEQYF.